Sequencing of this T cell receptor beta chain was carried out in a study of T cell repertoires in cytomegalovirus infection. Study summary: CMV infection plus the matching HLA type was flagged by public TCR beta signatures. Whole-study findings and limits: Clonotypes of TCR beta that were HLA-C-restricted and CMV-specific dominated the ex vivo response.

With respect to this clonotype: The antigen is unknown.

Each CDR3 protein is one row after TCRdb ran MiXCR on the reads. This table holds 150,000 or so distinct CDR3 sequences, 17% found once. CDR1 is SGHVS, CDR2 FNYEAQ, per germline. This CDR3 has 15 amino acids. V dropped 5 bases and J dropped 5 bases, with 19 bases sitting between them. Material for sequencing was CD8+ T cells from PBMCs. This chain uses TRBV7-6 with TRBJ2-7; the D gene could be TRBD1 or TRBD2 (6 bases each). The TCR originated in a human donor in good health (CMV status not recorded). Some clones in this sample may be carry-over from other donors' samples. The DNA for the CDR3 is TGTGCCAGCAGCCCTGTCGGGTCGGGGGCCCACGAGCAGTACTTC. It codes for CASSPVGSGAHEQYF.